This T cell receptor beta chain was captured in a study of cytomegalovirus exposure and HLA in healthy donors. Study-wide results and limits: A classifier reportedly called cytomegalovirus status with high sensitivity and specificity.

Separation from the 666-subject first cohort characterized the 120-subject validation cohort, to which the donors belonged. The data were produced by immunoSEQ multiplex PCR, yet TCRdb's version contains in-frame clones alone and is incomplete. The sample lists some 210,000 clones; less than 85% were seen once. This clone came up a few times. Its target is unknown. Germline V gives CDR1 ENHRY, CDR2 SYGVKD. The CDR3 contains 17 residues. V lost 3 bases to trimming and J lost 7 bases; unmatched junction nucleotides: 13. This receptor was taken from a woman aged 18-29 years in good health and CMV-seronegative. The sample consisted of PBMCs. V gene TRBV10-3 combines with J gene TRBJ2-7; 12 bases line up with TRBD1. The CDR3 DNA sequence: TGTGCCATCAGTGATCCCGGTGTGGGACAGGGGGCCGGGGAGCAGTACTTC. Its translation is CAISDPGVGQGAGEQYF.